The 24 T cell receptor beta chains reported below all come from one sample, sequenced in a study of T cell responses to AZD1222 COVID-19 vaccine. TCRdb keeps only in-frame clones here, not all; method: immunoSEQ multiplex PCR. The sample consists of more than 100,000 clones, about 92% of them appearing once. This specimen was peripheral blood, taken 28 days after the second AZD1222 dose. All receptors come from an adult who received the AZD1222 COVID-19 vaccine.

The chain is built from TRBV28 and TRBJ1-3; D ambiguous. CDR1 and CDR2 from the germline V gene are MDHEN and SYDVKM. The V end was cut by 3 bases, the J end by 6 bases, with 12 bases between. The CDR3 is 14 amino acids. CDR3 region: CASSLGPVENTIYF. CDR3 DNA: TGTGCCAGCAGTTTGGGCCCCGTCGAAAACACCATATATTTT.

This clone was observed once. This rearrangement joins TRBV7-8 to TRBJ1-1, with D unclear. The germline V gene has CDR1 SGHVS and CDR2 FQNEAQ. The CDR3 extends over 13 amino acids. The V and J ends lost 1 base and 1 base respectively, with 4 bases between them. The CDR3 loop is CASSLGANTEAFF. In DNA, the CDR3 is TGTGCCAGCAGCTTAGGTGCGAACACTGAAGCTTTCTTT.

The chain has TRBV5-8 and TRBJ1-5; 11 bases agree with TRBD1. Germline V gene data show CDR1 as SGHTS and CDR2 as YDEGEE. J lost 5 bases, V lost 4 bases, and 5 bases had no gene match. The length of the CDR3 is 15 residues. The chain's CDR3 is CASSEGQGAYQPQHF. CDR3 DNA: TGTGCCAGCAGCGAAGGACAGGGGGCATATCAGCCCCAGCATTTT.

The chain links TRBV29-1 to TRBJ1-2; the D gene is possibly TRBD1 (6 bases). Looked up from germline, CDR1 is SQVTM and CDR2 is ANQGSEA. Trimming left V 5 bases short and J 8 bases short, with 9 bases between. The CDR3 totals 10 residues. CDR3: CSVNRDGYTF. CDR3 in DNA: TGCAGCGTTAACAGGGACGGCTACACCTTC. Variable domain in full (rest from reference TRBV29-1 and TRBJ1-2): SAVISQKPSRDICQRGTSLTIQCQVDSQVTMMFWYRQQPGQSLTLIATANQGSEATYESGFVIDKFPISRPNLTFSTLTVSNMSPEDSSIYLCSVNRDGYTFGSGTRLTVV.

In this sample, this clone turned up once. V gene TRBV5-5 combines with J gene TRBJ2-5, with 8 bases identical to TRBD1. Germline CDR1 SGHKS, CDR2 YYEKEE (reference sequence). CDR3 length: 14 amino acids. V gave up 2 bases and J gave up 5 bases; unmatched junction bases: 5. The CDR3 spells CASSFRTGYETQYF. In DNA, the CDR3 is TGTGCCAGCAGCTTCCGGACAGGGTACGAGACCCAGTACTTC. Full variable domain (outside the CDR3, taken from reference TRBV5-5 and TRBJ2-5): DAGVTQSPTHLIKTRGQQVTLRCSPISGHKSVSWYQQVLGQGPQFIFQYYEKEERGRGNFPDRFSARQFPNYSSELNVNALLLGDSALYLCASSFRTGYETQYFGPGTRLLVL.

Only one count was recorded for this clone. This sequence joins TRBV5-6 and TRBJ2-1, with D perhaps TRBD2 (5 bases). From germline, CDR1 is SGHDT and CDR2 YYEEEE. V lost 3 bases to trimming and J lost 10 bases, with 11 bases between them. The CDR3 runs to 12 residues. The CDR3 DNA sequence: TGTGCCAGCAGCTCCGAGCGGAGGGAGCAGTTCTTC. Translating gives CASSSERREQFF.

V and J are TRBV28 and TRBJ2-3; no clear D gene. CDR3 length: 14 residues. Germline CDR1 MDHEN, CDR2 SYDVKM. The V and J ends lost 4 bases and 0 bases respectively, with 8 bases between them. The DNA for the CDR3 is TGTGCCAGCAGTTCAGTACCCAGCACAGATACGCAGTATTTT. It translates to CASSSVPSTDTQYF.

The chain employs TRBV2 and TRBJ1-2; tentative D call: TRBD1 (5 bases). Germline V gene data show CDR1 as SNHLY and CDR2 as FYNNEI. V lost 1 base, J lost 1 base, and 10 bases lay in between. The CDR3 runs 15 residues. CDR3 in DNA: TGTGCCAGCAGTGAAGATTGGGGGGATAACTATGGCTACACCTTC. Amino acid sequence: CASSEDWGDNYGYTF.

This chain joins TRBV6-1 and TRBJ2-5; no definite D call. Per the germline V gene, CDR1 is MNHNS and CDR2 is SASEGT. This CDR3 comprises 14 residues. Trimming pared 1 base from V and 5 bases from J, leaving 11 bases between. DNA for the CDR3: TGTGCCAGCAGTGAAGACCCAAATTGGGAGACCCAGTACTTC. This gives the protein CASSEDPNWETQYF.

This sequence joins TRBV7-9 and TRBJ1-2; no definite D call. Germline CDR1 and CDR2: SEHNR and FQNEAQ (reference sequence). The V end lost 9 bases, the J end lost 3 bases, and 14 bases lay between the germline ends. The CDR3 is made up of 13 amino acids. CDR3 nucleotides: TGTGCCAGTGGCGGGTCTTCATACTATGGCTACACCTTC. This codes for CASGGSSYYGYTF.

V and J are TRBV3-1 (or the pseudogene TRBV3-2) and TRBJ1-1; D call uncertain. Germline assignment: CDR1 LGHDT and CDR2 YNNKEL (reference sequence). The ends were cut back, 4 bases at V and 6 bases at J, with 15 bases in the middle. The CDR3 length is 14 residues. CDR3 protein: CASSPDWNWAEAFF. Written as DNA, the CDR3 is TGTGCCAGCAGCCCGGACTGGAATTGGGCTGAAGCTTTCTTT.

This clone was counted a single time. The CDR3 DNA is TGTGCCAGTAGTATGACAGGGATTAACACTGAAGCTTTCTTT. Protein: CASSMTGINTEAFF. This chain connects TRBV19 to TRBJ1-1; 7 bases fit TRBD1. This CDR3 spans 14 amino acids. CDR1 LNHDA and CDR2 SQIVND come from the germline V gene (reference sequence). V was pared by 3 bases and J by 2 bases, with 3 bases of the junction left unmatched.

This chain links TRBV29-1 with TRBJ1-2; a weak D match, TRBD1 (6 bases). The CDR3 totals 13 residues. CDR1 is SQVTM, CDR2 ANQGSEA, per germline. Trimming pared 3 bases from V and 4 bases from J, leaving 12 bases between. In DNA, the CDR3 is TGCAGCGTTGAGATGGGACAAAGCTATGGCTACACCTTC. Protein: CSVEMGQSYGYTF.

Here the CDR3 reads CASSLSGLGQTNSPLHF. In DNA form, the CDR3 reads TGTGCCAGCAGTTTATCCGGGTTGGGACAGACTAATTCACCCCTCCACTTT. The chain couples TRBV27 to TRBJ1-6; 7 bases agree with TRBD1. Germline lookup yields CDR1 MNHEY and CDR2 SMNVEV (reference sequence). V shed 0 bases, J shed 6 bases, and the junction held 8 bases outside the gene matches. The CDR3 covers 17 residues.

The chain combines TRBV7-6 with TRBJ2-2; D is tentatively TRBD1 or TRBD2 (5 bases each). Germline CDR1 reads SGHVS; CDR2 reads FNYEAQ. Trimming pared 1 base from V and 0 bases from J, leaving 12 bases between. This CDR3 comprises 17 residues. This CDR3 reads CASSLGPQGANTGELFF. Written as DNA, the CDR3 is TGTGCCAGCAGCTTAGGACCTCAGGGAGCGAACACCGGGGAGCTGTTTTTT.

The chain links TRBV28 to TRBJ1-3; D ambiguous. Deletions cut 5 bases from V and 2 bases from J, with 4 bases between. Germline V gene sequence: CDR1 MDHEN, CDR2 SYDVKM. The CDR3 totals 12 residues. The CDR3 DNA sequence: TGTGCCAGCAGTACCCCTGGAAACACCATATATTTT. Protein sequence: CASSTPGNTIYF.

This chain joins TRBV9 and TRBJ2-1, with TRBD2 matching over 13 bases. The CDR3 loop spans 15 amino acids. Germline V gives CDR1 SGDLS, CDR2 YYNGEE. Trimming cost V 3 bases and J 9 bases; bases outside gene matches: 6. The CDR3 DNA reads as TGTGCCAGCAGCGGAACTAGCGGGGGGGCCGGTGAGCAGTTCTTC. This sequence encodes CASSGTSGGAGEQFF.

V and J are TRBV28 and TRBJ1-5, with 7 bases fitting TRBD1. Per germline, CDR1 MDHEN and CDR2 SYDVKM. The CDR3 runs 16 residues. Trimming at V came to 6 bases and at J to 3 bases, leaving 11 bases not matched to a gene. DNA for the CDR3: TGTGCCAGCAGGGCCTTCTTACAGGGGAACAATCAGCCCCAGCATTTT. Its protein product is CASRAFLQGNNQPQHF.

This clone was counted once. The chain uses TRBV27 and TRBJ2-7, with 7 positions matching TRBD2. This CDR3 region has 16 residues. Losses at the gene ends were 6 bases for V and 5 bases for J; bases not matched to a gene: 16. The V gene's germline CDR1 is MNHEY and CDR2 SMNVEV (reference sequence). The CDR3 sequence: CASSYTRGGSLNEQYF. CDR3 bases: TGTGCCAGCAGCTACACTAGGGGCGGGAGCCTCAACGAGCAGTACTTC.

In DNA form, the CDR3 reads TGTGCCAGCAGCCTAGGGATCCAGCCTACAGATACGCAGTATTTT. Amino acids: CASSLGIQPTDTQYF. The chain recombines TRBV11-3 with TRBJ2-3; no firm D call. The CDR3 is 15 amino acids. The V gene's germline CDR1 is SGHNT and CDR2 YENEEA. V was shortened by 5 bases and J by 3 bases, with 15 bases between the two germline ends.

The chain has TRBV4-1 and TRBJ1-3; no firm D call. CDR1 is MGHRA, CDR2 YSYEKL, per germline. The CDR3 consists of 15 residues. Trimming stripped 0 bases from V and 0 bases from J, with 6 bases between. CDR3 in amino acids: CASSQEAISGNTIYF. The CDR3 region has the DNA TGCGCCAGCAGCCAAGAAGCCATCTCTGGAAACACCATATATTTT.

This sequence joins TRBV5-1 and TRBJ1-2; D is unclear. CDR1 and CDR2 from the germline V gene are SGHRS and YFSETQ. The CDR3 loop spans 13 amino acids. V dropped 6 bases and J dropped 4 bases, with 13 bases sitting between them. CDR3 in DNA: TGCGCCAGCACCCCCGGAGGGTCCTATGGCTACACCTTC. Its protein product is CASTPGGSYGYTF.

This clone was seen once. The V and J genes are TRBV6-5 and TRBJ1-6, with a possible D match to TRBD1 (5 bases). CDR1 and CDR2 from the germline V gene are MNHEY and SVGAGI. The CDR3 loop spans 15 amino acids. V gave up 6 bases and J gave up 7 bases, with 16 bases separating them. The CDR3 loop is CASSKRGFENSPLHF. CDR3 sequence (DNA): TGTGCCAGCAGCAAGCGGGGGTTCGAGAATTCACCCCTCCACTTT.

The chain couples TRBV25-1 to TRBJ1-5; the match to TRBD1 covers 9 bases. The length of the CDR3 is 13 residues. Germline CDR1 reads MGHDK; CDR2 reads SYGVNS. Trimming removed 8 bases from V and 5 bases from J; junction bases left unmatched: 4. The CDR3 bases are TGTGCCAGCGGAGACAGGGGGGATCAGCCCCAGCATTTT. Translation: CASGDRGDQPQHF. Full variable domain (rest looked up from reference TRBV25-1 and TRBJ1-5): EADIYQTPRYLVIGTGKKITLECSQTMGHDKMYWYQQDPGMELHLIHYSYGVNSTEKGDLSSESTVSRIRTEHFPLTLESARPSHTSQYLCASGDRGDQPQHFGDGTRLSIL.